This T cell receptor (beta chain) was observed in a study of post-analysis software for immune sequencing data. General observations from the study: Four to six TRBV segments (TRBV5-6, TRBV5-1 and TRBV20-1 among them) occurred more frequently in patients than in controls.

Germline lookup yields CDR1 DFQATT and CDR2 SNEGSKA (reference sequence). This CDR3 is 14 amino acids long. V gave up 3 bases and J gave up 1 base, with 12 bases separating them. Unique molecular identifiers tagged the TCR beta cDNA libraries. TCRdb independently ran MiXCR on the PCR reads; one entry per CDR3 protein. This table holds fewer than 850,000 distinct CDR3 sequences, 25% to 30% found once. Regarding this clonotype: Its antigen is currently unknown.

The chain employs TRBV20-1 and TRBJ1-1; a possible D gene is TRBD1 (6 bases). The sample taken for sequencing was blood. This clonotype was sampled from a girl aged 10 to 17 with multiple sclerosis. DNA for the CDR3: TGCAGTGCTAGCCCCGCCAGGGGGAACACTGAAGCTTTCTTT. Amino acid sequence: CSASPARGNTEAFF.